This entry lists 16 T cell receptor beta chains sequenced from one sample in a study of control samples from healthy donors and cancer patients. Assay used: immunoSEQ multiplex PCR; TCRdb lists only in-frame clones, some missing. The sample records 78,000 or so clones, approximately 84% being singletons. Sequenced material: blood. Receptor source: a man aged 45-65 years in good health.

This chain joins TRBV7-2 and TRBJ2-1; TRBD1 matches at 9 bases. Germline-derived CDR1 and CDR2 are SGHTA and FQGNSA. Losses at the gene ends were 5 bases for V and 7 bases for J; bases not matched to a gene: 9. The CDR3 totals 15 residues. CDR3 in amino acids: CASSPRTGAWNEQFF. CDR3 DNA: TGTGCCAGCAGCCCACGGACAGGGGCGTGGAATGAGCAGTTCTTC. The full variable domain, its missing parts supplied by reference TRBV7-2 and TRBJ2-1, is GAGVSQSPSNKVTEKGKDVELRCDPISGHTALYWYRQSLGQGLEFLIYFQGNSAPDKSGLPSDRFSAERTGGSVSTLTIQRTQQEDSAVYLCASSPRTGAWNEQFFGPGTRLTVL.

This clone turned up a few times. The gene calls are TRBV7-8 and TRBJ2-1; 10 bases are a match to TRBD2. Per the germline V gene, CDR1 is SGHVS and CDR2 is FQNEAQ. This CDR3 is built from 14 residues. J lost 8 bases, V lost 2 bases, and 3 bases had no gene match. The CDR3 sequence is CASSLLAGVDEQFF. The CDR3 nucleotides read TGTGCCAGCAGCTTACTAGCGGGAGTCGATGAGCAGTTCTTC.

The V and J genes are TRBV7-9 and TRBJ2-7, with 10 bases lining up with TRBD2. Germline-derived CDR1 and CDR2 are SEHNR and FQNEAQ (reference sequence). Losses at the gene ends were 4 bases for V and 6 bases for J; bases not matched to a gene: 3. This CDR3 has 13 amino acids. CDR3 region: CASSYLAGAEQYF. As DNA, the CDR3 is TGTGCCAGCAGCTACCTAGCGGGAGCCGAGCAGTACTTC. The entire variable domain, with the rest obtained from reference TRBV7-9 and TRBJ2-7, is as follows: DTGVSQNPRHKITKRGQNVTFRCDPISEHNRLYWYRQTLGQGPEFLTYFQNEAQLEKSRLLSDRFSAERPKGSFSTLEIQRTEQGDSAMYLCASSYLAGAEQYFGPGTRLTVT.

The V gene is TRBV12-5, the J gene TRBJ1-2, with D possibly being TRBD1 (5 bases). V lost 6 bases to trimming and J lost 8 bases, with 16 bases between them. The germline V gene encodes CDR1 LGHNT and CDR2 FRNRAP. This CDR3 is 13 amino acids long. CDR3 sequence reads: CASGSPPGSGYTF. The CDR3 bases are TGTGCTAGTGGCTCACCCCCAGGGTCCGGCTACACCTTC.

This clone was picked up one time. The chain couples TRBV24-1 to TRBJ2-1, with 9 bases fitting TRBD1. The CDR3 runs to 14 residues. V was clipped by 6 bases and J by 5 bases; unmatched bases: 4. The germline gives CDR1 KGHDR, CDR2 SFDVKD. CDR3 amino acids: CATSTGTGNNEQFF. The CDR3 DNA reads as TGTGCCACCAGTACCGGGACAGGGAACAATGAGCAGTTCTTC.

Only one count was recorded for this clone. The V and J genes are TRBV5-1 and TRBJ2-3, with D perhaps TRBD1 (6 bases). The CDR3 is 14 amino acids. Germline V CDR1 and CDR2: SGHRS, YFSETQ. V shed 3 bases and J shed 4 bases, with 12 bases lying between them. Written as DNA, the CDR3 is TGCGCCAGCAGCTGGGGGACAATCCCAGATACGCAGTATTTT. Residues: CASSWGTIPDTQYF. Full variable domain (rest looked up from reference TRBV5-1 and TRBJ2-3): KAGVTQTPRYLIKTRGQQVTLSCSPISGHRSVSWYQQTPGQGLQFLFEYFSETQRNKGNFPGRFSGRQFSNSRSEMNVSTLELGDSALYLCASSWGTIPDTQYFGPGTRLTVL.

This chain links TRBV4-3 with TRBJ1-3; 7 bases agree with TRBD1. The germline gives CDR1 LGHNA, CDR2 YSLEER. V shed 3 bases, J shed 2 bases, and the junction held 10 bases outside the gene matches. This CDR3 region has 17 residues. The CDR3 sequence: CASSQEAFQGAGNTIYF. CDR3 coding DNA: TGCGCCAGCAGCCAGGAGGCCTTCCAGGGGGCTGGAAACACCATATATTTT.

The chain uses TRBV14 and TRBJ1-2, with 9 bases that match TRBD1. This CDR3 is 16 amino acids long. V was clipped by 4 bases and J by 4 bases; unmatched bases: 10. The germline V gene has CDR1 SGHDN and CDR2 FVKESK. Written as DNA, the CDR3 is TGTGCCAGCAGCCGATTCCCGGGACAGGGCGGCTATGGCTACACCTTC. Its protein product is CASSRFPGQGGYGYTF.

This chain links TRBV4-2 with TRBJ2-3; D ambiguous. Germline values: CDR1 LGHNA, CDR2 YNFKEQ. Trimming shortened V by 7 bases and J by 2 bases, and 4 bases separated the two germline ends. This CDR3 has 11 residues. In DNA, the CDR3 is TGTGCCAGCACCTCCACAGATACGCAGTATTTT. Protein sequence: CASTSTDTQYF.

Concerning this clone: Other DNA sequences in this sample translate to the same CDR3. This CDR3 reads CASSLVSYEQYF. The CDR3 nucleotides read TGTGCCAGCAGCTTAGTCTCGTACGAGCAGTACTTC. This chain connects TRBV11-2 to TRBJ2-7; D call uncertain. V lost 1 base to trimming and J lost 4 bases, with 5 bases between them. Germline CDR1 is SGHAT and CDR2 is FQNNGV. There are 12 residues in the CDR3.

This clone was observed a handful of times. This chain connects TRBV11-2 to TRBJ1-2; the D gene is possibly TRBD1 (6 bases). V was shortened by 5 bases and J by 4 bases, with 23 bases between the two germline ends. CDR1 and CDR2 (germline): SGHAT, FQNNGV. The CDR3 has 17 residues. The DNA of the CDR3 is TGTGCCAGCAGCCCGGGGGTCGGACAGCAAGGGGTCTATGGCTACACCTTC. Protein: CASSPGVGQQGVYGYTF. The variable domain in full, completed from reference TRBV11-2 and TRBJ1-2, reads EAGVAQSPRYKIIEKRQSVAFWCNPISGHATLYWYQQILGQGPKLLIQFQNNGVVDDSQLPKDRFSAERLKGVDSTLKIQPAKLEDSAVYLCASSPGVGQQGVYGYTFGSGTRLTVV.

The V call is TRBV19, the J call TRBJ2-1, with 12 bases matching TRBD2. The CDR3 consists of 15 residues. Trimming at V came to 4 bases and at J to 7 bases, leaving 5 bases not matched to a gene. Germline-derived CDR1 and CDR2 are LNHDA and SQIVND (reference sequence). DNA for the CDR3: TGTGCCAGTAGTACAGGACTAGCGGGACTAAATGAGCAGTTCTTC. Translation: CASSTGLAGLNEQFF.

V usage is TRBV3-1 (or the pseudogene TRBV3-2) and J usage is TRBJ1-5; a weak D match, TRBD1 (5 bases). The CDR3 extends over 17 amino acids. CDR1 and CDR2 from the germline V gene are LGHDT and YNNKEL (reference sequence). V was trimmed by 1 base and J by 6 bases, leaving 19 bases between them. In nucleotides, the CDR3 is TGTGCCAGCAGCCAAGGTCTCGTGCAGGGATTAAGTCAGCCCCAGCATTTT. Translating gives CASSQGLVQGLSQPQHF.

J is TRBJ2-3 and V is TRBV4-2, with a tentative D call TRBD2 (6 bases). Per germline, CDR1 LGHNA and CDR2 YNFKEQ. This CDR3 is built from 15 residues. The V end lost 4 bases, the J end lost 2 bases, and 13 bases lay between the germline ends. CDR3 bases: TGTGCCAGCAGCCGAAATGCGGGGTCCACAGATACGCAGTATTTT. Amino acid sequence: CASSRNAGSTDTQYF.

The table lists this clone with a count of one. The gene calls are TRBV9 and TRBJ2-1; D is perhaps TRBD1 or TRBD2 (6 bases each). CDR3 length equals 13 residues. The V and J ends lost 0 bases and 8 bases respectively, with 9 bases between them. Looked up from germline, CDR1 is SGDLS and CDR2 is YYNGEE. As DNA, the CDR3 is TGTGCCAGCAGCGTAGCCGGGGGCCATGAGCAGTTCTTC. The encoded protein is CASSVAGGHEQFF.

The rearrangement links TRBV5-5 to TRBJ2-4, with D tentatively TRBD1 (6 bases). Trimming cost V 0 bases and J 6 bases, with 13 bases left between them. The CDR3 spans 15 residues. Germline CDR1 and CDR2: SGHKS and YYEKEE (reference sequence). The CDR3 here is CASSLGAGARNIQYF. In DNA form, the CDR3 reads TGTGCCAGCAGCTTGGGGGCAGGGGCAAGAAACATTCAGTACTTC.